These 14 T cell receptor beta chains were all obtained from the same sample, sequenced in a study of T-cell memory formation after mild COVID-19 (dated by TCRdb to about 2021). Library preparation was by 5' RACE. Sequencing instrument: Illumina NovaSeq 6000. TCRdb trimmed the raw reads at Q25, called clones with MiXCR and kept productive beta chains. Rows are unified per CDR3 protein, each entry keeping the most common DNA and genes. Recorded for this sample are 90,000 to 120,000 distinct CDR3 sequences; around 14% of them occurred a single time. The ten biggest clones cover 39% of the sample. The material sequenced was PBMCs or a T cell subset sorted from them (not recorded which). These receptors were collected from a man aged 18 to 30 who had mild COVID-19 (a few samples of this study predate the infection). The sample titles of this study are shuffled in the database, so cell type and time point are left out; the donor was told from shared clones.

This clonotype was seen a few times. The V and J genes are TRBV4-1 and TRBJ1-1; D unclear. This CDR3 region has 16 residues. V lost 2 bases, J lost 1 base, and 14 bases lay in between. Germline values: CDR1 MGHRA, CDR2 YSYEKL. The CDR3 DNA reads TGCGCCAGCAGCCAATCAAGTAGCGTGAAGAACACTGAAGCTTTCTTT. Its translation is CASSQSSSVKNTEAFF.

This clonotype was observed a few times. The gene calls are TRBV2 and TRBJ2-7; D may be TRBD2 (5 bases). The ends were cut back, 4 bases at V and 1 base at J, with 11 bases in the middle. Germline V gives CDR1 SNHLY, CDR2 FYNNEI. This CDR3 comprises 14 residues. The CDR3 is CASSVPSGSYEQYF. CDR3 coding DNA: TGTGCCAGCAGTGTCCCCAGCGGATCCTACGAGCAGTACTTC.

The chain recombines TRBV20-1 with TRBJ2-5; 8 bases fit TRBD1. The CDR3 is made up of 16 amino acids. Trimming took 0 bases from V and 2 from J; bases not matched to a gene: 8. Germline V lookup: CDR1 DFQATT, CDR2 SNEGSKA (reference sequence). CDR3 nucleotide sequence: TGCAGTGCTAGAGATCTCCGGGACAGGCTACAAGAGACCCAGTACTTC. Its protein is CSARDLRDRLQETQYF.

There are a few counts of this clonotype. This chain connects TRBV20-1 to TRBJ2-7, with D maybe TRBD2 (6 bases). CDR1 and CDR2 from the germline V gene are DFQATT and SNEGSKA (reference sequence). The CDR3 extends over 15 amino acids. Trimming cost V 0 bases and J 2 bases, with 14 bases left between them. CDR3 region: CSARDYGGYTYEQYF. The DNA for the CDR3 is TGCAGTGCTAGAGATTACGGGGGTTACACCTACGAGCAGTACTTC.

The chain couples TRBV29-1 to TRBJ2-3; TRBD1 matches at 7 bases. Per the germline V gene, CDR1 is SQVTM and CDR2 is ANQGSEA. The CDR3 totals 12 residues. Trimming removed 4 bases from V and 6 bases from J; junction bases left unmatched: 4. The CDR3 DNA reads as TGCAGCGTTGTTAGGGGGCGGGATACGCAGTATTTT. Translated, it gives CSVVRGRDTQYF.

The chain couples TRBV4-2 to TRBJ2-7; D assignment may be TRBD1 or TRBD2 (6 bases each). The V end was cut by 0 bases, the J end by 2 bases, with 14 bases between. CDR1 and CDR2 (germline): LGHNA, YNFKEQ. CDR3 length: 16 amino acids. CDR3 region: CASSQEGGLLAYEQYF. DNA for the CDR3: TGTGCCAGCAGCCAAGAAGGGGGGCTATTAGCCTACGAGCAGTACTTC.

This CDR3 reads CASSADRAGNEQFF. The CDR3 nucleotides are TGTGCCAGCAGCGCAGACAGGGCGGGGAATGAGCAGTTCTTC. The chain couples TRBV7-9 to TRBJ2-1; perhaps TRBD1 as D (7 bases). Trimming took 5 bases from V and 7 from J, leaving 15 bases between them. Germline-derived CDR1 and CDR2 are SEHNR and FQNEAQ (reference sequence). This CDR3 is built from 14 residues.

The chain employs TRBV18 and TRBJ2-7, with a possible D match to TRBD2 (6 bases). With 3 bases removed from V and 3 bases from J, the gap between germline ends came to 15 bases. CDR1 is KGHSH and CDR2 is LQKENI in the germline V gene. The CDR3 is made up of 15 amino acids. The DNA for the CDR3 is TGTGCCAGCTCACCTTCCTCGGGGGTCGACTACGAGCAGTACTTC. As protein: CASSPSSGVDYEQYF. Looking up the rest from reference TRBV18 and TRBJ2-7 gives the full variable domain: NAGVMQNPRHLVRRRGQEARLRCSPMKGHSHVYWYRQLPEEGLKFMVYLQKENIIDESGMPKERFSAEFPKEGPSILRIQQVVRGDSAAYFCASSPSSGVDYEQYFGPGTRLTVT.

The rearrangement uses TRBV30 and TRBJ1-1, with TRBD1 identical over 8 bases. V shed 1 base, J shed 7 bases, and the junction held 2 bases outside the gene matches. Germline CDR1 and CDR2: GTSNPN and SVGIG (reference sequence). The CDR3 covers 12 residues. The CDR3 region has the DNA TGTGCCTGGAGTGGGACAGGGATTGAAGCTTTCTTT. Translated, it gives CAWSGTGIEAFF. The whole variable domain, remainder taken from reference TRBV30 and TRBJ1-1, is SQTIHQWPATLVQPVGSPLSLECTVEGTSNPNLYWYRQAAGRGLQLLFYSVGIGQISSEVPQNLSASRPQDRQFILSSKKLLLSDSGFYLCAWSGTGIEAFFGQGTRLTVV.

This clonotype was picked up a small number of times. This chain uses TRBV11-2 with TRBJ2-2; tentative D call: TRBD1 (6 bases). Trimming removed 4 bases from V and 6 bases from J, with 9 bases in between. CDR3 length: 13 amino acids. CDR1 and CDR2 (germline): SGHAT, FQNNGV. CDR3 nucleotide sequence: TGTGCCAGCAGCTCCAGGGGACCCGGGGAGCTGTTTTTT. Encoded protein: CASSSRGPGELFF. The complete variable domain, with remaining parts taken from reference TRBV11-2 and TRBJ2-2, reads EAGVAQSPRYKIIEKRQSVAFWCNPISGHATLYWYQQILGQGPKLLIQFQNNGVVDDSQLPKDRFSAERLKGVDSTLKIQPAKLEDSAVYLCASSSRGPGELFFGEGSRLTVL.

This chain joins TRBV9 and TRBJ2-6, with 7 bases identical to TRBD1. The J segment lost 0 bases and the V segment lost 4 bases, leaving 7 bases of the junction unmatched. Germline V CDR1 and CDR2: SGDLS, YYNGEE. The CDR3 has 17 amino acids. CDR3 amino acids: CASSLGQVGSGANVLTF. The CDR3 DNA reads as TGTGCCAGCAGCCTTGGACAGGTTGGCTCTGGGGCCAACGTCCTGACTTTC. The whole variable domain, remainder taken from reference TRBV9 and TRBJ2-6, is DSGVTQTPKHLITATGQRVTLRCSPRSGDLSVYWYQQSLDQGLQFLIQYYNGEERAKGNILERFSAQQFPDLHSELNLSSLELGDSALYFCASSLGQVGSGANVLTFGAGSRLTVL.

This clonotype was counted at least ten times. The CDR3 loop reads CASSVGTGRGEQFF. The CDR3 coding sequence is TGTGCCAGCAGCGTAGGGACAGGGAGAGGGGAGCAGTTCTTC. The V call is TRBV9, the J call TRBJ2-1; 8 nucleotides agree with TRBD1. The CDR3 length is 14 residues. The V gene end was trimmed by 0 bases and the J gene end by 10 bases; junction bases not matched to a gene: 6. CDR1 is SGDLS and CDR2 is YYNGEE in the germline V gene.

This clonotype has at least ten counts. This chain links TRBV20-1 with TRBJ2-7; D is unclear. Germline V gene sequence: CDR1 DFQATT, CDR2 SNEGSKA (reference sequence). This CDR3 is 12 amino acids long. CDR3 residues: CSALRHTYEQYV. CDR3 DNA sequence: TGCAGCGCCTTACGACACACCTACGAGCAGTACGTC.

The rearrangement links TRBV6-6 to TRBJ1-1; tentative D call: TRBD1 (5 bases). CDR1 is MNHNY and CDR2 is SVGAGI in the germline V gene (reference sequence). With 6 bases removed from V and 0 bases from J, the gap between germline ends came to 14 bases. The CDR3 sequence is 15 residues long. The CDR3 coding sequence is TGTGCCAGCAGCCACGGGACGTATCTGAACACTGAAGCTTTCTTT. This encodes CASSHGTYLNTEAFF.